A single sample is the source of the 11 T cell receptor beta chains below, sequenced in a study of blood T cells in healthy people across ages (dated by TCRdb to about 2015). The receptor library was made with 5' RACE. TCRdb names Illumina HiSeq 2500 as the instrument used. A second roughly 7 to 12 cycle PCR used a sample-barcoded 5' primer and a J-beta primer mix. TCRdb trimmed the raw reads at Q25, called clones with MiXCR and kept productive beta chains. Each record represents a unique CDR3 protein, reported with the most common genes and DNA among its rows. Here the sample has roughly 800,000 distinct CDR3 sequences; 58% occur a single time. Clones ranked in the top ten supply roughly 20% of the sample. Sequencing was performed on blood. The receptors were sampled from a man between 25 and 39 years old in good health.

CDR3 sequence (DNA): TGTGCCAGCAGCTTGGGGCTAGGGATGGAGACCCAGTACTTC. Encoded protein: CASSLGLGMETQYF. This chain links TRBV5-6 with TRBJ2-4, with D uncertain. The last part of the DNA fits TRBJ2-5 better; the J call may be wrong. The germline gives CDR1 SGHDT, CDR2 YYEEEE. The CDR3 has 14 amino acids.

The rearrangement uses TRBV27 and TRBJ2-5, with TRBD1 matching 7 bases. V lost 1 base, J lost 5 bases, and 4 bases stayed unmatched. Germline V gene sequence: CDR1 MNHEY, CDR2 SMNVEV (reference sequence). The CDR3 is 14 amino acids. The DNA of the CDR3 is TGTGCCAGCAGTTTATGGGGACAGAAGGAGACCCAGTACTTC. It yields the protein CASSLWGQKETQYF.

The rearrangement joins TRBV7-9 to TRBJ2-5; TRBD2 aligns across 7 bases. The CDR3 is made up of 15 amino acids. Germline V gives CDR1 SEHNR, CDR2 FQNEAQ (reference sequence). J lost 11 bases, V lost 5 bases, and 17 bases had no gene match. DNA for the CDR3: TGTGCCAGCAGCGAGAGCGGGACTCCAGACCTTGAGCAGTACTTC. Translating gives CASSESGTPDLEQYF.

Only a few counts were recorded for this clonotype. The chain is built from TRBV3-1 and TRBJ2-1; D may correspond to TRBD1 or TRBD2 (7 bases each). The CDR3 extends over 17 amino acids. The ends were cut back, 6 bases at V and 0 bases at J, with 18 bases in the middle. The V gene's germline CDR1 is LGHDT and CDR2 YNNKEL (reference sequence). Written as DNA, the CDR3 is TGTGCCAGCAGTCCTGGGGGGGCAGGGGGCTCCTACAATGAGCAGTTCTTC. It specifies CASSPGGAGGSYNEQFF.

This clonotype came up a few times. The chain uses TRBV20-1 and TRBJ2-1; 8 bases align to TRBD2. V gave up 1 base and J gave up 2 bases; unmatched junction bases: 4. Germline V gene data show CDR1 as DFQATT and CDR2 as SNEGSKA (reference sequence). The CDR3 totals 15 residues. DNA for the CDR3: TGCAGTGCTAGAGCCACACTAGCGGCCTACAATGAGCAGTTCTTC. This sequence encodes CSARATLAAYNEQFF.

As to this clonotype: A much larger clone lies one base from this, so it may be a read error. J is TRBJ1-6 and V is TRBV4-3; TRBD1 might be the D (5 bases). Germline CDR1 reads LGHNA; CDR2 reads YSLEER. V shed 4 bases and J shed 7 bases, with 14 bases lying between them. CDR3 length: 15 residues. This chain's CDR3 is CASSLRQPTNSPLHF. In DNA form, the CDR3 reads TGCGCCAGCAGCCTACGACAGCCTACGAATTCACCCCTCCACTTT.

The V gene is TRBV24-1, the J gene TRBJ2-1; tentatively, D is TRBD2 (6 bases). CDR3 length: 15 residues. The germline CDR1 and CDR2 sequences are KGHDR and SFDVKD. The germline V and J ends were trimmed by 5 bases and 3 bases, with 13 bases remaining between them. This CDR3 reads CATSGSGRVYNEQFF. CDR3 nucleotides: TGTGCCACCAGTGGATCCGGGAGAGTCTACAATGAGCAGTTCTTC.

V gene TRBV28 combines with J gene TRBJ1-5, with D possibly TRBD1 on 6 matching bases. The germline gives CDR1 MDHEN, CDR2 SYDVKM. The CDR3 loop spans 15 amino acids. The V gene lost 6 bases and the J gene lost 1 base, with 13 bases spanning the gap. The CDR3 reads CASRGDTTSNQPQHF. Here the CDR3 DNA reads TGTGCCAGCAGGGGGGACACCACCAGCAATCAGCCCCAGCATTTT.

The sample holds a few counts of this clonotype. V and J are TRBV6-2 or TRBV6-3 and TRBJ2-3; D uncertain. Per the germline V gene, CDR1 is MNHEY and CDR2 is SVGEGT. This CDR3 region has 13 residues. V shed 2 bases and J shed 6 bases, with 9 bases lying between them. The CDR3 protein is CASSYGPWDTQYF. The CDR3 bases are TGTGCCAGCAGTTACGGCCCGTGGGATACGCAGTATTTT.

The chain combines TRBV7-3 with TRBJ2-7, with D tentatively TRBD2 (6 bases). In germline, CDR1 is SGHTA, CDR2 FQGTGA. The CDR3 is 16 residues long. V gave up 2 bases and J gave up 2 bases, with 16 bases separating them. The CDR3 DNA reads TGTGCCAGCAGCTTAGACTCCGGGACTGATCCCTACGAGCAGTACTTC. Encoded protein: CASSLDSGTDPYEQYF. Full variable domain (rest looked up from reference TRBV7-3 and TRBJ2-7): GAGVSQTPSNKVTEKGKYVELRCDPISGHTALYWYRQSLGQGPEFLIYFQGTGAADDSGLPNDRFFAVRPEGSVSTLKIQRTERGDSAVYLCASSLDSGTDPYEQYFGPGTRLTVT.

The chain uses TRBV20-1 and TRBJ2-7; D assignment may be TRBD1 or TRBD2 (5 bases each). The V gene lost 3 bases and the J gene lost 0 bases, with 12 bases spanning the gap. CDR1 DFQATT and CDR2 SNEGSKA come from the germline V gene (reference sequence). This CDR3 comprises 14 residues. For the CDR3, the DNA is TGCAGTGCTAGTCGGGGCCCCAGCTCCTACGAGCAGTACTTC. Translating it yields CSASRGPSSYEQYF.